This TCR beta chain is from a study of HIV-infected patients and healthy controls. This clonotype was seen a few times. TCRdb re-called the 5' RACE reads with MiXCR, one entry per CDR3 protein. The top ten hold 5.5% to 6% of the sample, which has about 67,000 distinct CDR3 sequences, about 15% seen once. The sequenced material came from CD4+ T cells from blood. The clonotype comes from a human donor in good health.

Here the CDR3 reads CASSLGPDRRTEAFF. The CDR3, as DNA: TGTGCCAGCAGCTTGGGCCCGGACAGAAGGACTGAAGCTTTCTTT. The rearrangement uses TRBV7-3 and TRBJ1-1; a weak D match, TRBD1 (6 bases). The CDR3 length is 15 residues. The germline V and J ends were trimmed by 3 bases and 5 bases, with 16 bases remaining between them. CDR1 is SGHTA, CDR2 FQGTGA, per germline.